This TCR beta chain was observed in a study of blood T cell repertoires in COVID-19. Whole-study context: The origin of the acute and convalescent COVID-19 samples was the United States, Italy and Spain. T cells, B-cell-depleted T cells, or PBMCs provided the cDNA or gDNA that served as material.

V was shortened by 0 bases and J by 2 bases, with 14 bases between the two germline ends. Per the germline V gene, CDR1 is SGHRS and CDR2 is YFSETQ. CDR3 size: 16 residues. Study processing details: Reference gene primer amplification in the assay estimated nucleated cell counts. This table comes from immunoSEQ multiplex PCR, and its TCRdb copy is limited to in-frame clones, with some not included. V, J and clone size derive from that table, while D and trimming were established from the DNA sequence. This sample has around 100,000 clones, with about 87% found just once. Sequenced sample: peripheral blood. The gene calls are TRBV5-1 and TRBJ2-5; no clear D gene. The sequence was collected from a human donor with acute or convalescent COVID-19. The donor label of this sample is uncertain. The CDR3 spells CASSLAPTGGQETQYF. The CDR3 DNA sequence: TGCGCCAGCAGCTTGGCCCCCACGGGTGGGCAAGAGACCCAGTACTTC.